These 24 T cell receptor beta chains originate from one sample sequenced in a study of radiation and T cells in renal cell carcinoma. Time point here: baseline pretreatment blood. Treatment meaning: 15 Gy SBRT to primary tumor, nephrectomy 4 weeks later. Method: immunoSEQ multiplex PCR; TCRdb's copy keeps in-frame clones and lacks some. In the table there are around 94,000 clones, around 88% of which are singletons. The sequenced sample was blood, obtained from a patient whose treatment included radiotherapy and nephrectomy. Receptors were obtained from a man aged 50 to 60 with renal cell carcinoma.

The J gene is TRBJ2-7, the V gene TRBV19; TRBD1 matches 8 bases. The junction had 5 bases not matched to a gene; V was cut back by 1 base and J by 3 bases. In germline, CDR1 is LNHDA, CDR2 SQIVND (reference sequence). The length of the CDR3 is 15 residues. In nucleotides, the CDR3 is TGTGCCAGTAGTATAGTTGGACAGGGTGGCTACGAGCAGTACTTC. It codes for CASSIVGQGGYEQYF.

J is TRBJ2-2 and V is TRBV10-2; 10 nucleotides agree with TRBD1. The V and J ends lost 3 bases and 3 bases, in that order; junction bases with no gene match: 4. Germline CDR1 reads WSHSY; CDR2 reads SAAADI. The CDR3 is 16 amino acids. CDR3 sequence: CASSEGTGVDTGELFF. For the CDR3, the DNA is TGCGCCAGCAGTGAAGGGACAGGGGTGGACACCGGGGAGCTGTTTTTT.

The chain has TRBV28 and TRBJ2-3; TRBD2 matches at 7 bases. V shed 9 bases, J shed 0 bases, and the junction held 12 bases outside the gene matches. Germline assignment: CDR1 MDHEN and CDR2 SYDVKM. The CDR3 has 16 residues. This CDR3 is CARETSSRKSTDTQYF. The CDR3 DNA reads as TGTGCCAGAGAGACTAGCAGTAGGAAAAGCACAGATACGCAGTATTTT.

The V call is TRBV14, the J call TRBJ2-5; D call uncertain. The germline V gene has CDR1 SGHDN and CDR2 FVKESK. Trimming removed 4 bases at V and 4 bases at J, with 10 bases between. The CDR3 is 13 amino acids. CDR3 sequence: CASSLSGIETQYF. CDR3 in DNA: TGTGCCAGCAGCCTGAGTGGGATAGAGACCCAGTACTTC.

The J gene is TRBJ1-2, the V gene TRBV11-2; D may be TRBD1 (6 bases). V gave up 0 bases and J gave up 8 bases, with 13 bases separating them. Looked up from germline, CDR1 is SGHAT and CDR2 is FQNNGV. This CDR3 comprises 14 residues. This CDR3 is CASSLDTGSRGYTF. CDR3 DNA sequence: TGTGCCAGCAGCTTAGACACAGGGAGTCGCGGCTACACCTTC.

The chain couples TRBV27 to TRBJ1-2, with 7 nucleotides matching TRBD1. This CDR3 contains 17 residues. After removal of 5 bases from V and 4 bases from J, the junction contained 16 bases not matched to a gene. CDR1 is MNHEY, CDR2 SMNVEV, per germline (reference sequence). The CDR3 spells CASSPTRGTGVVYGYTF. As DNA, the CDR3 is TGTGCCAGCAGTCCCACCCGCGGAACAGGGGTAGTCTATGGCTACACCTTC.

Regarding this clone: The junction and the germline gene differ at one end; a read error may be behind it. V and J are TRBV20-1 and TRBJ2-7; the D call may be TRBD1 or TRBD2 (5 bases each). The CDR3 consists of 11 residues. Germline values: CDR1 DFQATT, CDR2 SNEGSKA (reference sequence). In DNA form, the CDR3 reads TGCAGTGCCGGGGAACCTCGGGGACCTAGATTC. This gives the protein CSAGEPRGPRF.

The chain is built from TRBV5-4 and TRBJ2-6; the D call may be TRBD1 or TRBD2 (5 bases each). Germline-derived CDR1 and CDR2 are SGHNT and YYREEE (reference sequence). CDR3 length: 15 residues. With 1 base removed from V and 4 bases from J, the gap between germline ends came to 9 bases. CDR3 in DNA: TGTGCCAGCAGCTTGATGGGGACCGGGGCCAACGTCCTGACTTTC. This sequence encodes CASSLMGTGANVLTF.

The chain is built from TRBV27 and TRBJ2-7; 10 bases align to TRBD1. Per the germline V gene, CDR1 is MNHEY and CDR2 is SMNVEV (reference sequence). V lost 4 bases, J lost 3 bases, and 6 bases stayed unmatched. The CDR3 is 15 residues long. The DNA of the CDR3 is TGTGCCAGCAGTTATACGGGACAGGGGAGCTACGAGCAGTACTTC. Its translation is CASSYTGQGSYEQYF.

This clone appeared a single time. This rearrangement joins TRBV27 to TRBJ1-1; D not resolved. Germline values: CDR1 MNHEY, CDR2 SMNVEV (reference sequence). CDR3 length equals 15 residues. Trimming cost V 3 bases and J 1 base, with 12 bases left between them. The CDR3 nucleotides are TGTGCCAGCAGTTTCTATGGTCCTGGGAACACTGAAGCTTTCTTT. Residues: CASSFYGPGNTEAFF.

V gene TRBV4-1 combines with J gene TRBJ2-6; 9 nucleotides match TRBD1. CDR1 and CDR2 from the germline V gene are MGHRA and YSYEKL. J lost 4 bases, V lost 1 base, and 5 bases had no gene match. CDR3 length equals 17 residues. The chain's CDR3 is CASSQARTGAGANVLTF. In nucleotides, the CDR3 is TGCGCCAGCAGCCAAGCCCGGACAGGGGCCGGGGCCAACGTCCTGACTTTC.

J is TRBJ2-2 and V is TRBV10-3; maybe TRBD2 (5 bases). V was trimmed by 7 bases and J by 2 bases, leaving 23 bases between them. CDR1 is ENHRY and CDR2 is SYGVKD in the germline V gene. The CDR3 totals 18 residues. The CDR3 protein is CAIKSETYGVSNTGELFF. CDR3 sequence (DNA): TGTGCCATCAAAAGCGAAACATACGGGGTCAGTAACACCGGGGAGCTGTTTTTT.

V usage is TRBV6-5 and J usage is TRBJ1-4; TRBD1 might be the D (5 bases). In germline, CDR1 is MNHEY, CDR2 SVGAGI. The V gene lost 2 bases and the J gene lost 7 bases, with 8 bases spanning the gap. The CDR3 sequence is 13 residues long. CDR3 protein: CASSYAGGEKLFF. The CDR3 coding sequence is TGTGCCAGCAGTTACGCCGGGGGTGAAAAACTGTTTTTT.

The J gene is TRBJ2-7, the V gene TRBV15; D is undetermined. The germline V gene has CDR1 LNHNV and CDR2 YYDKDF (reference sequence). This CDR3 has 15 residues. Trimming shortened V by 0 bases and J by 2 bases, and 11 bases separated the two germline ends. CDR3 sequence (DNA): TGTGCCACCAGCAGAGATCTTCTAGAAGCCTACGAGCAGTACTTC. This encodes CATSRDLLEAYEQYF.

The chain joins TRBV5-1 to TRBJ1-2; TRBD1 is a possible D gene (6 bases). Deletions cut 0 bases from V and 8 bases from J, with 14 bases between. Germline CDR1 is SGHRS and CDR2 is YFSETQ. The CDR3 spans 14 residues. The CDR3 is CASSLARTDAGYTF. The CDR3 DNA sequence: TGCGCCAGCAGCTTGGCCAGGACAGATGCCGGCTACACCTTC.

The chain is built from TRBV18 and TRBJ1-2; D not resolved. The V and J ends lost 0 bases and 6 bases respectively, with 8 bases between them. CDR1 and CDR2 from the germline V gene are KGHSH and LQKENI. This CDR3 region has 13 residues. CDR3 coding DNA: TGTGCCAGCTCACCACCCAGTTTGGATGGCTACACCTTC. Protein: CASSPPSLDGYTF.

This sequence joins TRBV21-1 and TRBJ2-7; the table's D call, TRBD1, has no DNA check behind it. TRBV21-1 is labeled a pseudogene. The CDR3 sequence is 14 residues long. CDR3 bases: TGTGCCAGCATCCGAGGACAGGGGGGAGGCGAGCAGTACTTC. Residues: CASIRGQGGGEQYF.

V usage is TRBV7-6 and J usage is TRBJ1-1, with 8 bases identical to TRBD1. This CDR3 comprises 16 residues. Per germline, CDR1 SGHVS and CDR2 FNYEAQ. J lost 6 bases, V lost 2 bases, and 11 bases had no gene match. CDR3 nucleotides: TGTGCCAGCAGCTTAAGCCGCGCAGGGGGCGCGTCTGAAGCTTTCTTT. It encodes CASSLSRAGGASEAFF.

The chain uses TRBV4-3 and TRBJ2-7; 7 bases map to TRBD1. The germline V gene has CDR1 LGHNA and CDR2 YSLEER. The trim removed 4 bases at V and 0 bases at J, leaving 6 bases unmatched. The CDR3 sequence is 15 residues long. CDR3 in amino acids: CASSLEDRASYEQYF. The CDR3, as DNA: TGCGCCAGCAGCCTCGAAGACAGGGCCTCCTACGAGCAGTACTTC.

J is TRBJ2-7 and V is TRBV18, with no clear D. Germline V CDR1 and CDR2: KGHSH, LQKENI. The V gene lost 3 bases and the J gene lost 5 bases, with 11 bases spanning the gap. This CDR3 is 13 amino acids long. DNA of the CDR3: TGTGCCAGCTCACCGACCAGTCCCAACGAGCAGTACTTC. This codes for CASSPTSPNEQYF.

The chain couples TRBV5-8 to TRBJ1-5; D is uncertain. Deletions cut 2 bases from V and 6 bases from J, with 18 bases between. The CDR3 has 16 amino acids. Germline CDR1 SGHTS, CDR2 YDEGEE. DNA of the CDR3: TGTGCCAGCAGCTTCTCGGGAGAGGCGCTCGTTCAGCCCCAGCATTTT. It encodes CASSFSGEALVQPQHF.

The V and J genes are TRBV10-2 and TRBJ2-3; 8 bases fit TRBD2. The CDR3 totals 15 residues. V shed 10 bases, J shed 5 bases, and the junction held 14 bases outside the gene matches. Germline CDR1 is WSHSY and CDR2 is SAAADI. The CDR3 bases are TGCGCCATCATAAAAGCGGGAGAGCTGGGAGATACGCAGTATTTT. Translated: CAIIKAGELGDTQYF.

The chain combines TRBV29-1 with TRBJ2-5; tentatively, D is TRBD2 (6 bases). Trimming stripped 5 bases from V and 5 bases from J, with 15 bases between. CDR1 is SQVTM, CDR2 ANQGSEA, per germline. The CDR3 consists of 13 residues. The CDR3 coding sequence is TGCAGCGTTCACCTACGGGGAGGCGAGACCCAGTACTTC. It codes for CSVHLRGGETQYF.

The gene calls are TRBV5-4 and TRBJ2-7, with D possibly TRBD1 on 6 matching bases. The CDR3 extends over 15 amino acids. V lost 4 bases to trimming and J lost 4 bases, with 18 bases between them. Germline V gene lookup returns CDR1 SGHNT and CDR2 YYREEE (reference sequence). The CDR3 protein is CASSRGTGYSYEQYF. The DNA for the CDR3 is TGTGCCAGCAGCCGGGGAACAGGGTATAGTTACGAGCAGTACTTC.